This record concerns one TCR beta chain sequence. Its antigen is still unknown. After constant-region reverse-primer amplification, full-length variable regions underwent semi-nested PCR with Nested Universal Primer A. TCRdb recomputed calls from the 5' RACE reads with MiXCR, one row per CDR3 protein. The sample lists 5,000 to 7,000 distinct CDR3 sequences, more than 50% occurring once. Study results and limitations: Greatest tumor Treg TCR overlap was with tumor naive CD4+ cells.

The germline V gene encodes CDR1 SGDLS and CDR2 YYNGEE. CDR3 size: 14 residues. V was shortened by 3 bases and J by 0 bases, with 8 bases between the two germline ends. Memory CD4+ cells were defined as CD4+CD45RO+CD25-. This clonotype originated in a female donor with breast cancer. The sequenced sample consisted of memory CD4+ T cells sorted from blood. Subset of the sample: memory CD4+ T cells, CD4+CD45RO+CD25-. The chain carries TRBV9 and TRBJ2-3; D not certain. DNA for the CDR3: TGTGCCAGCAGCGCGCGGCGGAGCACAGATACGCAGTATTTT. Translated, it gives CASSARRSTDTQYF.